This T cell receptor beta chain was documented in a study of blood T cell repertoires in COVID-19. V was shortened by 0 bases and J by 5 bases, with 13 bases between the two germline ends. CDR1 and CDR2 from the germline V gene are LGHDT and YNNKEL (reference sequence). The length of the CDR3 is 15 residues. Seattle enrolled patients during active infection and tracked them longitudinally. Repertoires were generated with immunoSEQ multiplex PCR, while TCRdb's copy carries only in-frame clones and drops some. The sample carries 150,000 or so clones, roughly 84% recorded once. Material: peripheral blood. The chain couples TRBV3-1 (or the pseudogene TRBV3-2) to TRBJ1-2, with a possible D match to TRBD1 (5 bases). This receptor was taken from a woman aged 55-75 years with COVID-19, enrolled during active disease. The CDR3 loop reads CASSQDSGRDYGYTF. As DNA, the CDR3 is TGTGCCAGCAGCCAAGATTCGGGCAGGGATTATGGCTACACCTTC.